Sequencing of this T cell receptor (beta chain) was carried out in a study of blood T cell repertoires in COVID-19. For the study at large: The United States, Italy and Spain provided the acute and convalescent COVID-19 samples.

This CDR3 has 17 residues. V was cut by 6 bases and J by 0 bases, with 17 bases left in between. From germline, CDR1 is MGHRA and CDR2 YSYEKL. As processed by the authors: How many nucleated cells were present was estimated from reference gene primer amplification. Using immunoSEQ multiplex PCR, the repertoire was profiled, and TCRdb retains in-frame clones only, with some absent. V and J calls and clone size are those listed in that table; D and trimming were worked out from the DNA. The sample has fewer than 120,000 clones; approximately 67% are singletons. The genes are TRBV4-1 and TRBJ1-4; tentatively, D is TRBD1 (5 bases). Sequencing used peripheral blood. This receptor was taken from an older woman with acute or convalescent COVID-19. The CDR3 sequence is CASSRLGGLTTNEKLFF. The CDR3, as DNA: TGCGCCAGCAGTCGACTTGGGGGACTGACAACTAATGAAAAACTGTTTTTT.